This T cell receptor beta chain was profiled in a study of blood T cell repertoires in COVID-19. About the research overall: Samples came from the United States, Italy and Spain, spanning acute and convalescent COVID-19. In each case, the material was cDNA or gDNA derived from T cells, B-cell-depleted T cells, or PBMCs.

Clones were sequenced by immunoSEQ multiplex PCR, and TCRdb holds only the in-frame ones, with some missing. The table lists approximately 300,000 clones, around 90% of them singletons. Followed longitudinally, the Seattle patients had been enrolled during active infection. This CDR3 spans 14 amino acids. The trim removed 7 bases at V and 4 bases at J, leaving 9 bases unmatched. Germline CDR1 SQVTM, CDR2 ANQGSEA. This clonotype originated in a woman in her 30s with COVID-19, enrolled during active disease. Input material: peripheral blood. The chain links TRBV29-1 to TRBJ2-2; 7 bases map to TRBD1. In DNA form, the CDR3 reads TGCAGCGCAGAGAGGACAGGCGGCACCGGGGAGCTGTTTTTT. Protein sequence: CSAERTGGTGELFF.